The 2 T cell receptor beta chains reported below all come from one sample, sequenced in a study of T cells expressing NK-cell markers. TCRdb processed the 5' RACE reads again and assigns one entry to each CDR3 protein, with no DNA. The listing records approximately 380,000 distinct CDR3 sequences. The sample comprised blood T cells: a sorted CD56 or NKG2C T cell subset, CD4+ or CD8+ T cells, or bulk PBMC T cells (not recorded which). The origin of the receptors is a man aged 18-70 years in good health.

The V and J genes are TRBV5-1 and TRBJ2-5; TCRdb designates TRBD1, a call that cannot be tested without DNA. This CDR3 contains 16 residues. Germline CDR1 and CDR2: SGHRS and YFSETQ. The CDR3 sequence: CASSLKGTGVWETQYF.

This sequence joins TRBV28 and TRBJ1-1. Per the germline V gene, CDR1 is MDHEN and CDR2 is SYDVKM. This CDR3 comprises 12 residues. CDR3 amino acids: CASSLYKTEAFF.